This TCR beta chain was recovered during a study of spatial heterogeneity in lung cancer. Overall study context: The study consistently detected more beta-chain than alpha-chain sequences. For the average unique TCR and UMI combination, more than eight occurrences appeared in raw reads. Whole-study results and caveats: Circulating ubiquitous expanded tumor TCRs were observed more frequently at resection than at follow-up.

The library protocol tagged each TCR cDNA with a unique molecular identifier. TCRdb analysed the 5' RACE reads with MiXCR anew, one entry per CDR3 protein. There are some 120,000 distinct CDR3 sequences in the sample; more than 10% occur only once, and approximately 17% lies in the top ten. Specified time point: blood at routine non-recurrence follow-up after resection. Frozen PBMC, nontumor lung or tumor provided whole RNA, which was sequenced unsorted. This clonotype was recorded many times. The antigen is undetermined. With 7 bases removed from V and 4 bases from J, the gap between germline ends came to 16 bases. CDR3 length: 14 amino acids. Germline V lookup: CDR1 DFQATT, CDR2 SNEGSKA (reference sequence).

The sample in question was PBMCs, obtained at follow-up. This chain uses TRBV20-1 with TRBJ2-2; D is unclear. The receptor's source is a male donor with early-stage non-small cell lung cancer. In DNA, the CDR3 is TGCAGTGACCCGTCGGAGCGAGGCACCGGGGAGCTGTTTTTT. Translated, it gives CSDPSERGTGELFF.